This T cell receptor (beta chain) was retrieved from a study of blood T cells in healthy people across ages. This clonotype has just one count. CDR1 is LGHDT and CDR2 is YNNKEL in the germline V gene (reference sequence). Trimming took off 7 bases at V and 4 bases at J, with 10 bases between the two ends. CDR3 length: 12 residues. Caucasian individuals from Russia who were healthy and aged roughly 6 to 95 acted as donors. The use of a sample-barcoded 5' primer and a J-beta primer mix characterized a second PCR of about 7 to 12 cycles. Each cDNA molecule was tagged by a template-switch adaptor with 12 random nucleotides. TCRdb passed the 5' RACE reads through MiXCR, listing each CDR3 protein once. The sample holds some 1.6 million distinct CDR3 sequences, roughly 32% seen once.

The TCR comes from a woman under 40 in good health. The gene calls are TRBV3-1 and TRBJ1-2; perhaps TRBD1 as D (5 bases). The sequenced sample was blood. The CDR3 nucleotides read TGTGCCAGCATCCTCCAGGGCTATGGCTACACCTTC. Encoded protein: CASILQGYGYTF. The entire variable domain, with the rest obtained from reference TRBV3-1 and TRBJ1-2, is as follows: DTAVSQTPKYLVTQMGNDKSIKCEQNLGHDTMYWYKQDSKKFLKIMFSYNNKELIINETVPNRFSPKSPDKAHLNLHINSLELGDSAVYFCASILQGYGYTFGSGTRLTVV.